Sequencing of this T cell receptor (beta chain) was carried out in a study of PD-1 blockade in classical Hodgkin lymphoma. About this clone itself: The antigen is not known.

Time point here: cycle 4 day 1 (C4D1), after more than 5 weeks of nivolumab. Brentuximab vedotin exposure varied among the patients, all of whom had relapsed after autologous stem cell transplantation. Best responses included complete response and partial response; otherwise, the best response was progressive disease. Libraries were prepared by immunoSEQ multiplex PCR; TCRdb keeps only in-frame clonotypes and omits some of them. In the table there are under 40,000 clones, over 75% of which are singletons. General study points: CD4+ TCR diversity climbed significantly by C4D1, unlike CD8+ TCR diversity.

This CDR3 is 14 amino acids long. CDR1 and CDR2 (germline): MNHEY, SVGAGI. Unmatched junction bases numbered 8, after V lost 6 bases and J lost 4 bases. The chain couples TRBV6-5 to TRBJ1-1, with 7 bases aligning to TRBD1. The sample in question was peripheral blood mononuclear cells (PBMCs), obtained before the fourth cycle of nivolumab. This receptor was identified in a human donor with classical Hodgkin lymphoma. The CDR3 region has the DNA TGTGCCAGCAGAGACAGGGATGGGGGCACTGAAGCTTTCTTT. Translation gives CASRDRDGGTEAFF.